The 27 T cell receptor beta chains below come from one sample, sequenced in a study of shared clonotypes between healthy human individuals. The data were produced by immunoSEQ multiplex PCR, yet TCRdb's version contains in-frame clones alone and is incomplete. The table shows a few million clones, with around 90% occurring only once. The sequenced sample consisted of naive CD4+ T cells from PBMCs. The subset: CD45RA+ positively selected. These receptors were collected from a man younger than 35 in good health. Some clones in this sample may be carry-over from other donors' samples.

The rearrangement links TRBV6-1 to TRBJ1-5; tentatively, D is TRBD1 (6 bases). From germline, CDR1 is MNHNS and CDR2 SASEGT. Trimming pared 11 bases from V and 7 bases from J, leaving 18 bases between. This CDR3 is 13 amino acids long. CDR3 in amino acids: CAGQRDGRQPQHF. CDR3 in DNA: TGTGCCGGACAGAGGGATGGGCGGCAGCCCCAGCATTTT.

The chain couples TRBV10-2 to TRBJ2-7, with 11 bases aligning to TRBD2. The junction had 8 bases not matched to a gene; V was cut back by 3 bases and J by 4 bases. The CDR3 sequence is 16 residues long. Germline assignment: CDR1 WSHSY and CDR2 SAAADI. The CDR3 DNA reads TGCGCCAGCAGTGACCCTACTAGCGGGAGTCCTTACGAGCAGTACTTC. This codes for CASSDPTSGSPYEQYF.

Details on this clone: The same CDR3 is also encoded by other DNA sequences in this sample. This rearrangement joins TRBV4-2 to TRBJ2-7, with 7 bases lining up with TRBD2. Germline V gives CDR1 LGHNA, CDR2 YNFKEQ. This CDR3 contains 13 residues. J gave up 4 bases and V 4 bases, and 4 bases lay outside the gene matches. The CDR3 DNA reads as TGTGCCAGCAGCCCCGGGACTACATACGAGCAGTACTTC. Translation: CASSPGTTYEQYF.

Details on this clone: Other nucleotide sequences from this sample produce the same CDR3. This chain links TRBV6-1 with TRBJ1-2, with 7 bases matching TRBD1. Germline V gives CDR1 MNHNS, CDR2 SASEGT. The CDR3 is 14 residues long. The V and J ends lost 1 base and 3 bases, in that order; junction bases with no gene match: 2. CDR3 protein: CASSEGQGDYGYTF. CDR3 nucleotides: TGTGCCAGCAGTGAAGGACAGGGTGACTATGGCTACACCTTC.

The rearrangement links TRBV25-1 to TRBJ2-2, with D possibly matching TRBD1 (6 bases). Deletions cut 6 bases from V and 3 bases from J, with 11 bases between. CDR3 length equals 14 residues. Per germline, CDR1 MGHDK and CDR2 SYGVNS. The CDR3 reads CASRNRADTGELFF. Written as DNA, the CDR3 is TGTGCCAGCAGAAACAGGGCCGACACCGGGGAGCTGTTTTTT.

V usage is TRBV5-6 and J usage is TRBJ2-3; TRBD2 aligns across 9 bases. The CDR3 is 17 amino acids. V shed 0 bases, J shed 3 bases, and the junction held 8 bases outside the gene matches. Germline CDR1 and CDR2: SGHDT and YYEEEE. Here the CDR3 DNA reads TGTGCCAGCAGCTTGGATTTGGGCGGGAGGGTTACAGATACGCAGTATTTT. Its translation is CASSLDLGGRVTDTQYF.

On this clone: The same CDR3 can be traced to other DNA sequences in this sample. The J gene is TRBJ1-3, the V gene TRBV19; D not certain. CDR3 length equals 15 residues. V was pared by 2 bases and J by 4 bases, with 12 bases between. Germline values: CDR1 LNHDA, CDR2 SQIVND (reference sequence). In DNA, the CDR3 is TGTGCCAGTAGTATATCAGGAGGGTCCGGAAACACCATATATTTT. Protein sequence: CASSISGGSGNTIYF.

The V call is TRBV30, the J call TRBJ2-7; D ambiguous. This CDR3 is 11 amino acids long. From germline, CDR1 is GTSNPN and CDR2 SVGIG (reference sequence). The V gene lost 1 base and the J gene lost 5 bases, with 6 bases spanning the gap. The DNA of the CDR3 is TGTGCCTGGAGTGCGACGGACGAGCAGTACTTC. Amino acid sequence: CAWSATDEQYF.

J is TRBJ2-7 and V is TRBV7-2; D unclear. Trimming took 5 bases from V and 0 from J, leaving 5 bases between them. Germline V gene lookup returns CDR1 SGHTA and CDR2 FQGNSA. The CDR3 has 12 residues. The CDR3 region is CASSRYSYEQYF. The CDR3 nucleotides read TGTGCCAGCAGCCGCTACTCCTACGAGCAGTACTTC.

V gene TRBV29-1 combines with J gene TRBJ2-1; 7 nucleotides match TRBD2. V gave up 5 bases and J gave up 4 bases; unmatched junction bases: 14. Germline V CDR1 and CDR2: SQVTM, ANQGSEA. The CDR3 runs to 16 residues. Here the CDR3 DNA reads TGCAGCGTTCCTTCTCCCAGCGGGGCCAGATACAATGAGCAGTTCTTC. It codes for CSVPSPSGARYNEQFF.

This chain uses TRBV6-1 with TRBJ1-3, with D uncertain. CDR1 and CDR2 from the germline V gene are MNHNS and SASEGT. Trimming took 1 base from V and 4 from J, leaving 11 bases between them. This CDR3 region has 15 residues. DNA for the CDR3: TGTGCCAGCAGTGAAGGTGTAGTTACGGGAAACACCATATATTTT. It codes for CASSEGVVTGNTIYF.

CDR3 residues: CAWGSPGTGRDTEAFF. Here the CDR3 DNA reads TGTGCCTGGGGGAGTCCCGGGACAGGGAGAGACACTGAAGCTTTCTTT. This sequence joins TRBV30 and TRBJ1-1; 9 bases match TRBD1. CDR1 is GTSNPN and CDR2 is SVGIG in the germline V gene (reference sequence). The CDR3 runs to 16 residues. V shed 5 bases and J 3 bases; nucleotides not matched to a gene: 13.

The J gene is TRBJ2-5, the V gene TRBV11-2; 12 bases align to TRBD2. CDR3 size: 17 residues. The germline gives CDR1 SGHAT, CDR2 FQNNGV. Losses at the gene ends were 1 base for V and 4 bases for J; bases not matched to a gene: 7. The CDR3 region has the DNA TGTGCCAGCAGCTTAGTACTCGGACTAGCGGGAATAGAGACCCAGTACTTC. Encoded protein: CASSLVLGLAGIETQYF.

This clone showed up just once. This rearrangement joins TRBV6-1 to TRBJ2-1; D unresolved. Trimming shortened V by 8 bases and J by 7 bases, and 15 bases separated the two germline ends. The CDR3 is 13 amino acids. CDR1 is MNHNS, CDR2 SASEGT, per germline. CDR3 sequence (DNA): TGTGCCAGCTTCCGGCCCGCGTCAAATGAGCAGTTCTTC. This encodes CASFRPASNEQFF.

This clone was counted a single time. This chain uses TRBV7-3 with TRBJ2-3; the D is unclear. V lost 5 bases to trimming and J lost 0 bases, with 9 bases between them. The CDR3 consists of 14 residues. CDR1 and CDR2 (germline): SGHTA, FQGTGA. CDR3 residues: CASSPSDSTDTQYF. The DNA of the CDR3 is TGTGCCAGCAGCCCCTCGGACAGCACAGATACGCAGTATTTT. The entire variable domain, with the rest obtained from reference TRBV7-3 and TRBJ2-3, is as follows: GAGVSQTPSNKVTEKGKYVELRCDPISGHTALYWYRQSLGQGPEFLIYFQGTGAADDSGLPNDRFFAVRPEGSVSTLKIQRTERGDSAVYLCASSPSDSTDTQYFGPGTRLTVL.

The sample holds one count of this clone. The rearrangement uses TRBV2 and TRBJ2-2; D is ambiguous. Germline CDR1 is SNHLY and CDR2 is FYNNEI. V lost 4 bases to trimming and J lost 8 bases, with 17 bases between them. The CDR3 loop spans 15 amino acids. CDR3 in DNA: TGTGCCAGCAGTGTTCGAACGGTTGTGGGGGGGGAGCTGTTTTTT. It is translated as CASSVRTVVGGELFF.

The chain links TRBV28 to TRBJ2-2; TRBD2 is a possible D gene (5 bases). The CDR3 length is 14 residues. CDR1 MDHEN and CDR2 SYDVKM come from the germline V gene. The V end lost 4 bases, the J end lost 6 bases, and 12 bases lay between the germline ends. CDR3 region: CASSSVGSPGELFF. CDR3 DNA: TGTGCCAGCAGTTCCGTGGGGAGCCCCGGGGAGCTGTTTTTT.

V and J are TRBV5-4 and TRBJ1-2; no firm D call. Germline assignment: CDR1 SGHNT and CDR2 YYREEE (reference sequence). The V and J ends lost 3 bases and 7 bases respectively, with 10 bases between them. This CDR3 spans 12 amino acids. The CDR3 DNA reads TGTGCCAGCAGCTCAGCAGGTCTTGGCTACACCTTC. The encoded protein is CASSSAGLGYTF.

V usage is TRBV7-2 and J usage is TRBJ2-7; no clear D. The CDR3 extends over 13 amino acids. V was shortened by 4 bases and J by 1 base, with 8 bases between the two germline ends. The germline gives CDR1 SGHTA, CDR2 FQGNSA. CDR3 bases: TGTGCCAGCAGCTCCACCCCATCCTACGAGCAGTACTTC. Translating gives CASSSTPSYEQYF.

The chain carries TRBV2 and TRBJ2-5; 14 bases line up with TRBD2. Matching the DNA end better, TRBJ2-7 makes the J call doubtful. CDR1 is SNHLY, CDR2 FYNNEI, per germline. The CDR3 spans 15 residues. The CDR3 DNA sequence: TGTGCCAGCAGTGCGACTAGCGGGAGGGCCTCCGAGCAGTACTTC. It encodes CASSATSGRASEQYF.

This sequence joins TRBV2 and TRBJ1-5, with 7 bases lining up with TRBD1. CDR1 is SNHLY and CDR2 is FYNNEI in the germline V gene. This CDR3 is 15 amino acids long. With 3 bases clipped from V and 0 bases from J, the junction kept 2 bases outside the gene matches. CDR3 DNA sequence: TGTGCCAGCAGTGACAGGGGGGATAGCAATCAGCCCCAGCATTTT. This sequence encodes CASSDRGDSNQPQHF.

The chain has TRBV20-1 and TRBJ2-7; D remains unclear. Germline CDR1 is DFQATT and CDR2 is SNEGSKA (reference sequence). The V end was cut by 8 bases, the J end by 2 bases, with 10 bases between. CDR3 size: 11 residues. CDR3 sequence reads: CSSERTYEQYF. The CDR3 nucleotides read TGCAGTAGTGAGCGTACCTACGAGCAGTACTTC.

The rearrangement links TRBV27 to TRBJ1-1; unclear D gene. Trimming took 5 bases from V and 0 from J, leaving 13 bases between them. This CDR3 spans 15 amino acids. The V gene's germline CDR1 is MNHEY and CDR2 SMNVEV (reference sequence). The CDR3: CASSTAVVLNTEAFF. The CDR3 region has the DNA TGTGCCAGCAGTACGGCAGTAGTTTTGAACACTGAAGCTTTCTTT.

Written as DNA, the CDR3 is TGTGCCAGCAGCCGCGGACTAGAGCCTTACGAGCAGTACTTC. Translating gives CASSRGLEPYEQYF. This chain joins TRBV5-4 and TRBJ2-7, with TRBD2 matching 7 bases. This CDR3 comprises 14 residues. Germline V CDR1 and CDR2: SGHNT, YYREEE (reference sequence). Trimming cost V 4 bases and J 4 bases; bases outside gene matches: 8.

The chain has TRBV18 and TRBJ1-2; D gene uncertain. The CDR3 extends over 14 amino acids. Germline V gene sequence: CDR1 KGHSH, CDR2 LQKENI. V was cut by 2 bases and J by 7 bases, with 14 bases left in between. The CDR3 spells CASSPTDFLGGYTF. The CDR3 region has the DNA TGTGCCAGCTCACCAACAGACTTCCTCGGTGGCTACACCTTC.

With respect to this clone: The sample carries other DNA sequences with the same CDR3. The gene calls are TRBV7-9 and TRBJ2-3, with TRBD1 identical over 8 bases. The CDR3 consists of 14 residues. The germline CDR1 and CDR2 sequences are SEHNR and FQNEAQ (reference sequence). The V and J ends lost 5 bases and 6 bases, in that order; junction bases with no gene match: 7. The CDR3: CASSPQGAGDTQYF. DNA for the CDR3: TGTGCCAGCAGCCCTCAGGGGGCGGGCGATACGCAGTATTTT. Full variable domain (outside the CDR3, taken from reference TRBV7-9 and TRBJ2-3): DTGVSQNPRHKITKRGQNVTFRCDPISEHNRLYWYRQTLGQGPEFLTYFQNEAQLEKSRLLSDRFSAERPKGSFSTLEIQRTEQGDSAMYLCASSPQGAGDTQYFGPGTRLTVL.

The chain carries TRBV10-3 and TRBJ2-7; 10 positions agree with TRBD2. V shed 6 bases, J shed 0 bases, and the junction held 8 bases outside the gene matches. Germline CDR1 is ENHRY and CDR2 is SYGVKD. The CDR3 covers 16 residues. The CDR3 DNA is TGTGCCATCAGCTTCGGACTAGCGGAAAACTCCTACGAGCAGTACTTC. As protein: CAISFGLAENSYEQYF.